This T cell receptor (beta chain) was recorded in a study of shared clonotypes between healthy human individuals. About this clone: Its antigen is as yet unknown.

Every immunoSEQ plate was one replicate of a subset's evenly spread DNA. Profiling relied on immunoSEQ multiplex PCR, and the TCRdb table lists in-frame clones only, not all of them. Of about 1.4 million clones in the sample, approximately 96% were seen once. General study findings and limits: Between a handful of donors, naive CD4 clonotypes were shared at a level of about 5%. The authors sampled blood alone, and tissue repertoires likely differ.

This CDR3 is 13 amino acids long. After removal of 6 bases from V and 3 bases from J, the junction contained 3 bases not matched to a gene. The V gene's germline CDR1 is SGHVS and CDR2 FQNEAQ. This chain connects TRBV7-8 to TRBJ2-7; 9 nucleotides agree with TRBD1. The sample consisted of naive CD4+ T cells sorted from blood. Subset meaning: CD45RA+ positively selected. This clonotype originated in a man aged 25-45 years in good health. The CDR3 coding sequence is TGTGCCAGCAGTTGGGACAGGGACTACGAGCAGTACTTC. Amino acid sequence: CASSWDRDYEQYF. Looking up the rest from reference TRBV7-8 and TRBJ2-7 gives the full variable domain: GAGVSQSPRYKVAKRGQDVALRCDPISGHVSLFWYQQALGQGPEFLTYFQNEAQLDKSGLPSDRFFAERPEGSVSTLKIQRTQQEDSAVYLCASSWDRDYEQYFGPGTRLTVT.